This T cell receptor beta chain originates from a study of T cell responses to AZD1222 COVID-19 vaccine. Points from the study as a whole: Nearly half of unique spike-specific TCRs reportedly avoided B.1.351 and B.1.1.7 mutated regions. Increased Spike-specific TCR breadth and depth were observed after two AZD1222 doses. Among the donors, most were white British and more were female, and clonal diversity was possibly underestimated. Dominant at 160-218 and 743-854, vaccine-associated CD4 TCRs also spanned spike.

The table came from immunoSEQ multiplex PCR; TCRdb's copy has only in-frame clones and leaves some out. The sample includes 98,000 or so clones, 85% to 90% seen only once; the top ten take 2.5% to 4%. This clone was observed a few times. Its specificity is unknown. The sequenced sample was peripheral blood, obtained on day 0 of AZD1222 vaccination. This TCR derives from an adult in good health.

DNA of the CDR3: TGCGCCAGCAGCGCGGGGGGGCCTGAGACCCAGTACTTC. Translation: CASSAGGPETQYF. This chain joins TRBV10-1 and TRBJ2-5; 9 bases are shared with TRBD2. V was clipped by 6 bases and J by 5 bases; unmatched bases: 4. This CDR3 is 13 amino acids long. Germline values: CDR1 WNHNN, CDR2 SYGVQD (reference sequence).